This passage covers 15 T cell receptor beta chains from one sample sequenced in a study of ipilimumab plus nivolumab after autologous stem cell transplantation. The data were produced by immunoSEQ multiplex PCR, yet TCRdb's version contains in-frame clones alone and is incomplete. The table has over 75,000 clones, 83% seen once; the top ten hold around 2%. Sequences were derived from PBMCs, sampled in a trial of ipilimumab plus nivolumab as post-transplant consolidation. These receptors were obtained from a male donor with diffuse large B-cell lymphoma.

The chain carries TRBV19 and TRBJ1-2; tentatively, D is TRBD1 (5 bases). V was shortened by 7 bases and J by 3 bases, with 21 bases between the two germline ends. Germline V gene lookup returns CDR1 LNHDA and CDR2 SQIVND (reference sequence). CDR3 length equals 16 residues. The CDR3 is CASKDRSLGDDYGYTF. CDR3 DNA: TGTGCCAGTAAAGACAGATCCCTTGGGGATGACTATGGCTACACCTTC.

The rearrangement joins TRBV2 to TRBJ1-5, with a possible D match to TRBD1 (6 bases). The CDR3 contains 12 residues. Germline CDR1 and CDR2: SNHLY and FYNNEI. Trimming pared 5 bases from V and 7 bases from J, leaving 9 bases between. The CDR3 protein is CASSYREQPQHF. The CDR3 DNA reads TGTGCCAGCAGTTACAGGGAGCAGCCCCAGCATTTT.

This rearrangement joins TRBV19 to TRBJ2-5; TRBD2 aligns across 13 bases. This CDR3 contains 19 residues. J gave up 0 bases and V 1 base, and 8 bases lay outside the gene matches. Germline V gives CDR1 LNHDA, CDR2 SQIVND (reference sequence). The CDR3 is CASSIGRTSGGPYQETQYF. The CDR3 DNA sequence: TGTGCCAGTAGTATAGGGAGGACTAGCGGGGGCCCGTACCAAGAGACCCAGTACTTC.

This chain connects TRBV4-1 to TRBJ2-5, with D tentatively TRBD1 (6 bases). Germline CDR1 reads MGHRA; CDR2 reads YSYEKL. The germline V and J ends were trimmed by 3 bases and 5 bases, with 31 bases remaining between them. This CDR3 region has 20 residues. The CDR3 DNA reads as TGCGCCAGCAGCCAGCCCCCGGCCCGACAGGCTCGTCAAGGGCGGGAGACCCAGTACTTC. It specifies CASSQPPARQARQGRETQYF.

The chain employs TRBV30 and TRBJ2-3; D might be TRBD2 (6 bases). Germline assignment: CDR1 GTSNPN and CDR2 SVGIG (reference sequence). This CDR3 region has 15 residues. Trimming left V 7 bases short and J 3 bases short, with 20 bases between. The CDR3 sequence: CASHKVGGGTDTQYF. CDR3 in DNA: TGTGCCTCCCATAAAGTGGGGGGTGGTACAGATACGCAGTATTTT.

The V gene is TRBV25-1, the J gene TRBJ2-3; TRBD1 or TRBD2 may be the D gene (6 bases each). Germline CDR1 MGHDK, CDR2 SYGVNS. V was shortened by 5 bases and J by 0 bases, with 15 bases between the two germline ends. This CDR3 has 16 amino acids. Here the CDR3 reads CASSPGGGWSTDTQYF. Written as DNA, the CDR3 is TGTGCCAGCAGTCCCGGGGGCGGGTGGAGCACAGATACGCAGTATTTT.

This chain links TRBV10-1 with TRBJ2-5; 7 bases are shared with TRBD1. Germline V gene data show CDR1 as WNHNN and CDR2 as SYGVQD (reference sequence). The CDR3 has 16 residues. The trim removed 3 bases at V and 2 bases at J, leaving 9 bases unmatched. The CDR3 nucleotides read TGCGCCAGCAGTGACCTCAATCTGGGACAGCAAGAGACCCAGTACTTC. Its translation is CASSDLNLGQQETQYF.

This clone has just a few counts. The chain joins TRBV6-6 to TRBJ1-2, with TRBD1 identical over 8 bases. V was clipped by 5 bases and J by 6 bases; unmatched bases: 5. Germline lookup yields CDR1 MNHNY and CDR2 SVGAGI (reference sequence). The CDR3 consists of 13 residues. The CDR3 bases are TGTGCCAGCAGTCCACGACAGGGGAATGGCTACACCTTC. It codes for CASSPRQGNGYTF.

The V and J genes are TRBV6-5 and TRBJ1-3; D remains unclear. Germline values: CDR1 MNHEY, CDR2 SVGAGI. V gave up 2 bases and J gave up 0 bases, with 11 bases separating them. The CDR3 is made up of 16 amino acids. The CDR3 DNA reads TGTGCCAGCAGTTACGACACTACGGGCTCTGGAAACACCATATATTTT. Translated, it gives CASSYDTTGSGNTIYF.

V gene TRBV11-2 combines with J gene TRBJ2-6; no firm D call. The germline V gene encodes CDR1 SGHAT and CDR2 FQNNGV. The CDR3 runs 15 residues. V lost 1 base and J lost 0, with 4 bases in between. For the CDR3, the DNA is TGTGCCAGCAGCTTAGGGAGCTCTGGGGCCAACGTCCTGACTTTC. Its translation: CASSLGSSGANVLTF.

The chain uses TRBV9 and TRBJ1-6; no firm D call. Germline CDR1 reads SGDLS; CDR2 reads YYNGEE. The length of the CDR3 is 16 residues. V shed 0 bases and J shed 7 bases, with 14 bases lying between them. The CDR3 protein is CASSVGVGIGNSPLHF. CDR3 DNA sequence: TGTGCCAGCAGCGTAGGCGTAGGAATAGGGAATTCACCCCTCCACTTT.

This sequence joins TRBV5-4 and TRBJ2-2; 8 nucleotides align to TRBD1. V gave up 2 bases and J gave up 5 bases; unmatched junction bases: 14. Germline values: CDR1 SGHNT, CDR2 YYREEE (reference sequence). The CDR3 has 18 residues. CDR3 protein: CASSFVWQGATGTGELFF. The CDR3 DNA reads TGTGCCAGCAGCTTTGTATGGCAGGGGGCTACGGGAACCGGGGAGCTGTTTTTT.

The chain uses TRBV29-1 and TRBJ2-5; the match to TRBD2 covers 8 bases. CDR1 is SQVTM, CDR2 ANQGSEA, per germline. J lost 5 bases, V lost 7 bases, and 9 bases had no gene match. The CDR3 is 13 residues long. This chain's CDR3 is CSESGGPRETQYF. DNA of the CDR3: TGCAGCGAGAGCGGGGGTCCCCGGGAGACCCAGTACTTC. The variable domain in full, with the rest retrieved from reference TRBV29-1 and TRBJ2-5, is SAVISQKPSRDICQRGTSLTIQCQVDSQVTMMFWYRQQPGQSLTLIATANQGSEATYESGFVIDKFPISRPNLTFSTLTVSNMSPEDSSIYLCSESGGPRETQYFGPGTRLLVL.

This clone was picked up one time. The rearrangement uses TRBV5-1 and TRBJ2-2; 10 bases are a match to TRBD2. J gave up 1 base and V 2 bases, and 2 bases lay outside the gene matches. The length of the CDR3 is 16 residues. In germline, CDR1 is SGHRS, CDR2 YFSETQ. The CDR3 protein is CASSFLAGENTGELFF. The DNA of the CDR3 is TGCGCCAGCAGCTTCCTAGCGGGGGAGAACACCGGGGAGCTGTTTTTT.

The chain joins TRBV5-4 to TRBJ2-3; maybe TRBD2 (7 bases). There are 17 residues in the CDR3. Per the germline V gene, CDR1 is SGHNT and CDR2 is YYREEE (reference sequence). V lost 3 bases and J 2 bases, leaving 19 bases between the germline ends. The CDR3 bases are TGTGCCAGCAGCTCTACCGGGACGGGGGGCCCCACAGATACGCAGTATTTT. It codes for CASSSTGTGGPTDTQYF.